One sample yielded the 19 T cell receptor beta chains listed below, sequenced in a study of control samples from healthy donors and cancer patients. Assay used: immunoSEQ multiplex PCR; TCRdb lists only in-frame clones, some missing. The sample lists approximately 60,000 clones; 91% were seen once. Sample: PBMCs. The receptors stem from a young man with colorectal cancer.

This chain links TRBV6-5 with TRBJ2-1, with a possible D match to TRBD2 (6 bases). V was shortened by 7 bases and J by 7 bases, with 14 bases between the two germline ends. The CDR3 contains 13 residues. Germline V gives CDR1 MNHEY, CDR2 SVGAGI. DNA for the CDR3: TGTGCCAGCATGGAGGGCAGGGTGAATGAGCAGTTCTTC. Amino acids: CASMEGRVNEQFF.

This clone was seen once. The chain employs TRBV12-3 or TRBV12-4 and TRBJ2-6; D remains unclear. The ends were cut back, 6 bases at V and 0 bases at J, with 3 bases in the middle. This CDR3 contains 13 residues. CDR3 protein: CASRSSGANVLTF. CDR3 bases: TGTGCCAGCAGAAGCTCTGGGGCCAACGTCCTGACTTTC.

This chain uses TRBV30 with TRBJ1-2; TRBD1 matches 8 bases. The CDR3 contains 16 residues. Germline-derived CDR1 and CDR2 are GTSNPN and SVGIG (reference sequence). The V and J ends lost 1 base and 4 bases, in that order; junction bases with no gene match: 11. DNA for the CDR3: TGTGCCTGGAGTGGAACAGGACAGGGTATAGGCTATGGCTACACCTTC. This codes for CAWSGTGQGIGYGYTF.

For the CDR3, the DNA is TGTGCCAGCAGCCAAGAGGACAGGAGGGGCGGCTACACCTTC. Its protein product is CASSQEDRRGGYTF. The chain uses TRBV3-1 (or the pseudogene TRBV3-2) and TRBJ1-2; 7 bases line up with TRBD1. This CDR3 is built from 14 residues. Germline V gene lookup returns CDR1 LGHDT and CDR2 YNNKEL (reference sequence). Trimming took 0 bases from V and 8 from J; bases not matched to a gene: 6.

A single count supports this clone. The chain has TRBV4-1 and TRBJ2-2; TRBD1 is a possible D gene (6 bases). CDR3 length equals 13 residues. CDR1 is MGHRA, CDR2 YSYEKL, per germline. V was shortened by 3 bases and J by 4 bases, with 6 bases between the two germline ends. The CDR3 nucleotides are TGCGCCAGCAGCCAGGGGGCCACCGGGGAGCTGTTTTTT. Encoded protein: CASSQGATGELFF.

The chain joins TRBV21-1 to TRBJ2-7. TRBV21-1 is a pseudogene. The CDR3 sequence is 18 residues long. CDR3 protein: CASSKGDMGGTVHTEQYF. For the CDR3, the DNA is TGTGCCAGCAGCAAAGGGGATATGGGAGGGACAGTTCATACCGAGCAGTACTTC.

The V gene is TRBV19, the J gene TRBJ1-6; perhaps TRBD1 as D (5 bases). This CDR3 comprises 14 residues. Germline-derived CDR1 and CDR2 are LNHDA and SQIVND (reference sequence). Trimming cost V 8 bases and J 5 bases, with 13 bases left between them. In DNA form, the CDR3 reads TGTGCCAGTTGTGACGGGGCTCATAATTCACCCCTCCACTTT. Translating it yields CASCDGAHNSPLHF. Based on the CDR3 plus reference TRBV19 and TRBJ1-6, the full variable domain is DGGITQSPKYLFRKEGQNVTLSCEQNLNHDAMYWYRQDPGQGLRLIYYSQIVNDFQKGDIAEGYSVSREKKESFPLTVTSAQKNPTAFYLCASCDGAHNSPLHFGNGTRLTVT.

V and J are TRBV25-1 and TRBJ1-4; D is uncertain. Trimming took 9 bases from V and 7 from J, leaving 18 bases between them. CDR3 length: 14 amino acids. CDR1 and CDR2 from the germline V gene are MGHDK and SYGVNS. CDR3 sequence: CASTVAGQTEKLFF. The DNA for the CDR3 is TGTGCCAGTACAGTCGCAGGTCAAACTGAAAAACTGTTTTTT.

The CDR3 loop reads CASSDLLINTEAFF. The CDR3 DNA sequence: TGTGCCAGCAGTGACCTTCTCATCAACACTGAAGCTTTCTTT. This chain uses TRBV2 with TRBJ1-1; D is ambiguous. Germline CDR1 SNHLY, CDR2 FYNNEI. V shed 3 bases and J shed 2 bases, with 10 bases lying between them. The CDR3 length is 14 residues.

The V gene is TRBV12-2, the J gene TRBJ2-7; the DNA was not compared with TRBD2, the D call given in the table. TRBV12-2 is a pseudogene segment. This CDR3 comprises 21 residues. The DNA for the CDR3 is TGTGCAAGTCGCTTAGAATTCGGGTCAGGAGACTGTTTTGGGACTAGTCGTGAGCAGTACGTC. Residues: CASRLEFGSGDCFGTSREQYV.

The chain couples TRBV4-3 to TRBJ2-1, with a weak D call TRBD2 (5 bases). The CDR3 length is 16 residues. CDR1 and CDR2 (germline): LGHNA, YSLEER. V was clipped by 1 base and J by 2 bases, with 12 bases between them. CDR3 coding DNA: TGCGCCAGCAGCCAAGTGGGCGGACTGGCCTACAATGAGCAGTTCTTC. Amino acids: CASSQVGGLAYNEQFF.

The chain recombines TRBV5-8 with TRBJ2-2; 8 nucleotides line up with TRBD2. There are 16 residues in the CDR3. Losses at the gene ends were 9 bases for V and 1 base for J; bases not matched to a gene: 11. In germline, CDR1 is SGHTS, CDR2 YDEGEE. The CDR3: CANEVSLAVNTGELFF. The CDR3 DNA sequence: TGTGCCAACGAGGTCTCACTAGCGGTGAACACCGGGGAGCTGTTTTTT.

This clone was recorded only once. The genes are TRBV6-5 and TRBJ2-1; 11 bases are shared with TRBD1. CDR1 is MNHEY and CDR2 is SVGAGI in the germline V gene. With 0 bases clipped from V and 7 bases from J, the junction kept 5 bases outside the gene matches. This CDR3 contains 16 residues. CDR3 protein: CASSYSLGTGGNEQFF. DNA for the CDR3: TGTGCCAGCAGTTACTCGTTGGGGACAGGGGGAAATGAGCAGTTCTTC.

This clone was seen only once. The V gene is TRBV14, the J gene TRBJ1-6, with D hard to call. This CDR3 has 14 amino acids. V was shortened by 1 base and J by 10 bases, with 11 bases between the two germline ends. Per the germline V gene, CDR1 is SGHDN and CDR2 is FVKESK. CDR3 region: CASSQGIGGSPLHF. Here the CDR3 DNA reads TGTGCCAGCAGCCAAGGGATTGGAGGATCACCCCTCCACTTT. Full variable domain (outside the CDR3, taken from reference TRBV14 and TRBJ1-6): EAGVTQFPSHSVIEKGQTVTLRCDPISGHDNLYWYRRVMGKEIKFLLHFVKESKQDESGMPNNRFLAERTGGTYSTLKVQPAELEDSGVYFCASSQGIGGSPLHFGNGTRLTVT.

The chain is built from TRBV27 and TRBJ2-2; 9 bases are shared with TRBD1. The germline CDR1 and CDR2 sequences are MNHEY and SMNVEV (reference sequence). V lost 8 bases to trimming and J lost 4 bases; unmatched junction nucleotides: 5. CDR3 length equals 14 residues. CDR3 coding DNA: TGTGCCAGCGCTTGGACAGGGGTCACCGGGGAGCTGTTTTTT. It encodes CASAWTGVTGELFF.

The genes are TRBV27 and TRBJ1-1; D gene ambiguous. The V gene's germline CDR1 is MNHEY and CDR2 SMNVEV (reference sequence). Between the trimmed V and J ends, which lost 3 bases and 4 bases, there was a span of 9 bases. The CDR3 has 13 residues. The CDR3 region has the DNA TGTGCCAGCAGTTTTAGGGTAAGCACTGAAGCTTTCTTT. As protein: CASSFRVSTEAFF.

The CDR3, as DNA: TGTGCCAGCAGTTTAACCCTACAGGGGGCCTCCTATAATTCACCCCTCCACTTT. Its protein product is CASSLTLQGASYNSPLHF. V gene TRBV27 combines with J gene TRBJ1-6; 9 nucleotides agree with TRBD1. This CDR3 comprises 18 residues. V shed 2 bases and J 0 bases; nucleotides not matched to a gene: 5. The V gene's germline CDR1 is MNHEY and CDR2 SMNVEV (reference sequence).

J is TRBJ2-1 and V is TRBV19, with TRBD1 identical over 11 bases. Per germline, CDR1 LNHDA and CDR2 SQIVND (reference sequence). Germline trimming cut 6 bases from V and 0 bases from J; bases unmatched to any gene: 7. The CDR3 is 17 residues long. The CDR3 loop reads CASSPGQGVPSYNEQFF. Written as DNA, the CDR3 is TGTGCCAGTAGCCCGGGACAGGGGGTCCCCTCCTACAATGAGCAGTTCTTC.

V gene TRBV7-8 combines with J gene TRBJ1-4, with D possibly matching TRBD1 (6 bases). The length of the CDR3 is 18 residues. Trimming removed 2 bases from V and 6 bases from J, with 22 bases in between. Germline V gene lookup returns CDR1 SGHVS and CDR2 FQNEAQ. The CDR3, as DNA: TGTGCCAGCAGCTTATTCCTTAATCGGGGGGGCGCGGATGAAAAACTGTTTTTT. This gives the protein CASSLFLNRGGADEKLFF.